The TCR beta chain under discussion was sequenced for a study of T cells expressing NK-cell markers. Whole-study context: The authors derived TCR beta repertoires from sorted CD3+CD56+NKG2C+, CD3+CD56+NKG2C- and CD3+CD56-NKG2C+ T cells. HCMV seropositivity characterized most of the eight sequenced donors, and seronegativity one.

After re-calling the 5' RACE reads, TCRdb lists one entry per CDR3 protein, DNA absent. In all, the sample yields some 280,000 distinct CDR3 sequences. This CDR3 has 16 amino acids. In germline, CDR1 is MDHEN, CDR2 SYDVKM. The chain couples TRBV28 to TRBJ1-6; TCRdb reports TRBD1, a call that lacks DNA to check it against. The receptor was derived from a man aged 18 to 29 in good health. Sequenced material: blood T cells: a sorted CD56 or NKG2C T cell subset, CD4+ or CD8+ T cells, or bulk PBMC T cells (not recorded which). Here the CDR3 reads CASRLRTDSYNSPLHF.